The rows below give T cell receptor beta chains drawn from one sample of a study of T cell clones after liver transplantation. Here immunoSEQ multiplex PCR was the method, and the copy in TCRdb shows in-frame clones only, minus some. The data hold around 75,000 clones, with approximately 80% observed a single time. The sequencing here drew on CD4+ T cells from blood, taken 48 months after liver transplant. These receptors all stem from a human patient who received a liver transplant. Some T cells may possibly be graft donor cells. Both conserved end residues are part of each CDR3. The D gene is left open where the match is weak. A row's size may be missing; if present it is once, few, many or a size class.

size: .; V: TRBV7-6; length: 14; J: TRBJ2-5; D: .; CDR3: CASSLEAVQETQYF; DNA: TGTGCCAGCAGCTTAGAAGCGGTTCAAGAGACCCAGTACTTC
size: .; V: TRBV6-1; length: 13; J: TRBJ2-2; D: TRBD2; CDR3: CRSGLGMTGELFF; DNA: TGTCGCAGTGGACTAGGAATGACCGGGGAGCTGTTTTTT
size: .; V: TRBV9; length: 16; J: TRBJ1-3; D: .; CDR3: CASSVDMGYSGNTIYF; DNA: TGTGCCAGCAGCGTAGATATGGGGTACTCTGGAAACACCATATATTTT
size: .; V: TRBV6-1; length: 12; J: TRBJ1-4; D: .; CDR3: CASSEGGRGLFF; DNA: TGTGCCAGCAGTGAAGGGGGTAGAGGGCTGTTTTTT
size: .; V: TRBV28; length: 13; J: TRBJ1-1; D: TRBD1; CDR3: CASTGGAATEAFF; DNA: TGTGCCAGTACAGGGGGCGCAGCCACTGAAGCTTTCTTT
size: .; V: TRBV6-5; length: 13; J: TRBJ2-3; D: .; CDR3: CASSERRTDTQYF; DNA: TGTGCCAGCAGCGAAAGAAGGACAGATACGCAGTATTTT
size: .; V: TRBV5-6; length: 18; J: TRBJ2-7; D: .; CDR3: CASSSLWLGARLSYEQYF; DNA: TGTGCCAGCAGCTCGTTGTGGCTAGGCGCCAGGCTCTCCTACGAGCAGTACTTC
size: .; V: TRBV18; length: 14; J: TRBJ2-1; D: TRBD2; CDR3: CASSPETSSHEQFF; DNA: TGTGCCAGCTCACCAGAGACTAGCAGCCATGAGCAGTTCTTC
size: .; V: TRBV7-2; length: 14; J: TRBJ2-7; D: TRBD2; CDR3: CASSLSPSGSDQYF; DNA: TGTGCCAGCAGCTTAAGTCCCAGCGGGAGTGATCAGTACTTC
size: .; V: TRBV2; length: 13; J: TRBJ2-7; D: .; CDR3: CASGGRSTYEQYF; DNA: TGTGCCAGCGGGGGACGCTCCACGTACGAGCAGTACTTC
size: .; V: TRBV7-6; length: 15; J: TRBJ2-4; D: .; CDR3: CASSQPAGAKNIQYF; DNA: TGTGCCAGCAGTCAACCCGCGGGGGCCAAAAACATTCAGTACTTC
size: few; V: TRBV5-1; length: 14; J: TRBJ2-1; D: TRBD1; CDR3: CASSWGQPANEQFF; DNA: TGCGCCAGCAGCTGGGGACAGCCAGCCAATGAGCAGTTCTTC
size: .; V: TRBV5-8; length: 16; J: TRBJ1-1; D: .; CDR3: CASSLGSFLGNTEAFF; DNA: TGTGCCAGCAGCTTGGGATCTTTTTTAGGCAACACTGAAGCTTTCTTT
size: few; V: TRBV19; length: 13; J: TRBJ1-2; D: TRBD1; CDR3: CASSTGQDYGYTF; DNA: TGTGCCAGTAGTACCGGACAGGATTATGGCTACACCTTC
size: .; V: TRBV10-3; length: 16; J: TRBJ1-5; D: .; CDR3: CAISDRQPHGNQPQHF; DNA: TGTGCCATCAGTGATCGACAGCCCCATGGCAATCAGCCCCAGCATTTT
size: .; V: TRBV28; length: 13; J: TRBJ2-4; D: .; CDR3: CASSGPGTNIQYF; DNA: TGTGCCAGCAGTGGTCCGGGAACAAACATTCAGTACTTC
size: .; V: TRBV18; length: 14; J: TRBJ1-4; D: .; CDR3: CASSPVMGGEKLFF; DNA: TGTGCCAGCTCACCCGTTATGGGAGGGGAAAAACTGTTTTTT
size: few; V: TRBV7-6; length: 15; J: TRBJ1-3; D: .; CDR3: CASSLGLGSGNTIYF; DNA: TGTGCCAGCAGCTTAGGTCTGGGCTCTGGAAACACCATATATTTT
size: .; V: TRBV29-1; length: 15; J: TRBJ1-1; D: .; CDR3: CSVEDLNPGTPEAFF; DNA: TGCAGCGTTGAAGATCTTAACCCCGGGACACCTGAAGCTTTCTTT
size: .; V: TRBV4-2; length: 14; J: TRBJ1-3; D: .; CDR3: CASSETGTGNTIYF; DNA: TGTGCCAGCAGCGAAACCGGGACAGGAAACACCATATATTTT
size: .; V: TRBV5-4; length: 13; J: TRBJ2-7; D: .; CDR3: CASSPDRTREQYF; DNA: TGTGCCAGCAGCCCCGACAGGACCCGGGAGCAGTACTTC
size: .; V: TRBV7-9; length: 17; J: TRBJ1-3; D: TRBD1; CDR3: CASLESSGQASGNTIYF; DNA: TGTGCCAGTCTCGAATCTTCGGGACAGGCCTCTGGAAACACCATATATTTT
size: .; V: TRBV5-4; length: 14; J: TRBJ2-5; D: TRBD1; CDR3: CASSLRTGQETQYF; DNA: TGTGCCAGCAGCTTGAGGACAGGGCAAGAGACCCAGTACTTC
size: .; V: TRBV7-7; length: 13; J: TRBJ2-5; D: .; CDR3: CASSPGSQETQYF; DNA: TGTGCCAGCAGCCCGGGTAGCCAAGAGACCCAGTACTTC
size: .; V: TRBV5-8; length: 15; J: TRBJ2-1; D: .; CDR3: CASSLASGSYNEQFF; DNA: TGTGCCAGCAGCTTGGCCAGCGGGTCGTACAATGAGCAGTTCTTC
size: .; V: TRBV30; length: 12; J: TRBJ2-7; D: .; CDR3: CAWKGLGDREYF; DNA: TGTGCCTGGAAGGGGTTGGGAGATCGGGAGTACTTC
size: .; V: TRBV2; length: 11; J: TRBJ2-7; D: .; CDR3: CASSGTGEQYF; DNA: TGTGCCAGCAGCGGGACTGGAGAGCAGTACTTC
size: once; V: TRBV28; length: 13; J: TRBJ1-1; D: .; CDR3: CASSEVQNTEAFF; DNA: TGTGCCAGCAGCGAAGTTCAAAACACTGAAGCTTTCTTT
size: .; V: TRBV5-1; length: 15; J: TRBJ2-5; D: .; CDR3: CASSLGPGTGETQYF; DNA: TGCGCCAGCAGCTTGGGTCCGGGAACGGGTGAGACCCAGTACTTC
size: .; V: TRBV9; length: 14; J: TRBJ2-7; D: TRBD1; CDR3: CASGTGTGVGEQYF; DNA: TGTGCCAGCGGAACCGGGACAGGGGTGGGCGAGCAGTACTTC
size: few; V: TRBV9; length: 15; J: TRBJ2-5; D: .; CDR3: CASSVVGTFRETQYF; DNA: TGTGCCAGCAGCGTAGTGGGGACTTTCAGGGAGACCCAGTACTTC
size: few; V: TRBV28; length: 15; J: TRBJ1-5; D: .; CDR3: CASRPDLDRNQPQHF; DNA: TGTGCCAGCAGGCCGGACCTAGACCGCAATCAGCCCCAGCATTTT
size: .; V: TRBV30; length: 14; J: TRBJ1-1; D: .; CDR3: CASSARGSDTEAFF; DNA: TGTGCCTCCTCCGCCAGGGGATCCGACACTGAAGCTTTCTTT
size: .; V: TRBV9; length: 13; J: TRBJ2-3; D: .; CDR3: CASSVKGTDTQYF; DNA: TGTGCCAGCAGCGTAAAGGGCACAGATACGCAGTATTTT
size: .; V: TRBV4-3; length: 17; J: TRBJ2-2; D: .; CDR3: CASSRVVRGANTGELFF; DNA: TGCGCCAGCAGCCGCGTCGTGCGAGGGGCGAACACCGGGGAGCTGTTTTTT
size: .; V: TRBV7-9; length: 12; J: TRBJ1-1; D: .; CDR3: CASSFGQGGAFF; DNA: TGTGCCAGCAGCTTCGGTCAGGGCGGAGCTTTCTTT
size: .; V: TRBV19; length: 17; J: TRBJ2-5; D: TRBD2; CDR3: CASSSRSVAGPKETQYF; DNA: TGTGCCAGTAGTTCCCGGTCGGTAGCGGGACCTAAAGAGACCCAGTACTTC
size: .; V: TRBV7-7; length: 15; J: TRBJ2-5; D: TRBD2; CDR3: CASSLGASGQETQYF; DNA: TGTGCCAGCAGCTTAGGGGCTAGCGGCCAAGAGACCCAGTACTTC
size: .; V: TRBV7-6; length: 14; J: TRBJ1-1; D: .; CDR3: CASSSIIRDTEAFF; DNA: TGTGCCAGCAGCTCTATTATCCGCGACACTGAAGCTTTCTTT
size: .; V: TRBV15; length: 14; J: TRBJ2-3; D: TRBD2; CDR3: CATRRTSGTNTQYF; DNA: TGTGCCACCAGAAGGACTAGCGGGACAAATACGCAGTATTTT
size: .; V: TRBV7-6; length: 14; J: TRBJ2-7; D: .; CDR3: CASSLDSLSYEQYF; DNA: TGTGCCAGCAGCTTAGACTCACTCTCCTACGAGCAGTACTTC
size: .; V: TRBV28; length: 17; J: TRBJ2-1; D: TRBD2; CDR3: CASSPTGGAGGNNEQFF; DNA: TGTGCCAGCAGCCCGACTGGCGGGGCGGGGGGAAACAATGAGCAGTTCTTC